This T cell receptor (beta chain) was documented in a study of CD8 T cells in Susac syndrome. Study overall: There were Susac syndrome patients who were therapy-naive at blood draw, others on corticosteroids, and others on intravenous immunoglobulin alone.

The RNA input was roughly 0.45 to 1 ug, and it was reverse transcribed with random hexamers. TCRdb called the immunoSEQ multiplex PCR reads again in MiXCR, with one record for every CDR3 protein. The sample comprises hundreds of thousands of distinct CDR3 sequences, about 94% of which are singletons, and about 0.15% rests with the top ten. TCR beta sequences were obtained from blood CD8+ and CD4+ T cells. Patients with Susac syndrome met diagnostic criteria that were recently defined for definite or probable disease. Sequencing used CD4+ T cells from PBMCs. The TCR was taken from a human donor with Susac syndrome.

The CDR3 nucleotides are TGTGCCTGGAGCCGACTAGCGGGGGGACAAGAGACCCAGTACTTC. The encoded protein is CAWSRLAGGQETQYF. The rearrangement uses TRBV30 and TRBJ2-5, with 13 bases that match TRBD2. J was trimmed by 2 bases and V by 3 bases; bases with no gene match: 3. Germline CDR1 is GTSNPN and CDR2 is SVGIG (reference sequence). The CDR3 is 15 amino acids.